This record looks at one TCR beta chain sequence and its context. Its antigen remains undetermined. Base qualities are missing; no much larger clone stands one base away. The data were obtained in a study of shared T cell receptors in the human thymus (dated by TCRdb to about 2021). Study-level background: The study examined how self-reactive, shared T-cell receptor alpha chains are generated in the human thymus.

Libraries were made using the immunoSEQ multiplex PCR assay. Here the immuneACCESS table is served through TCRdb, limited to in-frame sequences with V and J called. Missing clones are a known gap in these copies; in checked studies unresolved V genes cover under half, and the rest lacks a known reason. In all, the sample holds approximately 400,000 clones, and 85% to 95% of those were seen once. The ten biggest clones cover 0.02% of the sample. The CDR3 has 15 amino acids, counting the end cysteine and phenylalanine. Of all the DNA, just the CDR3 is kept, 45 bases in frame from base 1. V gives up 0 bases and J gives up 4 bases, and the segment between their germline ends measures 12 bases. CDR1 and CDR2 (SGHNT, YYREEE) derive from the germline V gene (reference sequence).

The sequence joins TRBV5-4 to TRBJ2-3; TRBD1 could be the D gene, as 6 bases match. This receptor was identified in a human donor. The source material was thymocytes. The nucleotides are TGTGCCAGCAGCTTGGTGGGGGCGGAAGCAGATACGCAGTATTTT. Translated, this gives CASSLVGAEADTQYF.